Listed below are T cell receptor beta chains from one sample, sequenced in a study of T cell responses to AZD1222 COVID-19 vaccine. The protocol was immunoSEQ multiplex PCR, while the TCRdb copy is restricted to in-frame clones and leaves out a portion. The sample contains under 200,000 clones, approximately 92% of which appear only once. The starting material was peripheral blood, obtained on day 0 of AZD1222 vaccination. The origin of the receptors is an adult in good health. CDR3s include the opening cysteine and the closing phenylalanine or tryptophan. D genes are given only for firm matches. Clone size is not always given. Where it is, it says once, few, many or a class for expanded clones.

abundance | j_gene | v_gene | d_gene | CDR3aa | CDR3nt
NA | TRBJ1-4 | TRBV7-9 | NA | CASSSQGYNEKLFF | TGTGCCAGCAGCTCTCAGGGTTATAATGAAAAACTGTTTTTT
NA | TRBJ1-1 | TRBV21-1 | NA | CASSAIMNTEAFF | TGTGCCAGCAGCGCCATAATGAACACTGAAGCTTTCTTT
few | TRBJ2-1 | TRBV12-5 | TRBD2 | CASGTQSGNYYNEQFF | TGTGCTAGTGGTACACAAAGCGGGAATTATTACAATGAGCAGTTCTTC
NA | TRBJ2-5 | TRBV7-9 | TRBD2 | CASSPWTSGQETQYF | TGTGCCAGCAGCCCCTGGACTAGCGGCCAAGAGACCCAGTACTTC
NA | TRBJ2-1 | TRBV27 | TRBD2 | CASSSEQRGGGSNEQFF | TGTGCCAGCAGTTCTGAACAGCGGGGAGGAGGTTCGAATGAGCAGTTCTTC
NA | TRBJ1-1 | TRBV29-1 | NA | CSVETFKGSTEAFF | TGCAGCGTTGAAACGTTTAAGGGGAGCACTGAAGCTTTCTTT
NA | TRBJ1-4 | TRBV5-1 | NA | CASRLSQGPNEKLFF | TGCGCCAGCCGCCTAAGTCAGGGCCCTAATGAAAAACTGTTTTTT
NA | TRBJ1-1 | TRBV6-5 | NA | CASSYGRLSTEAFF | TGTGCCAGCAGTTATGGGAGATTGAGCACTGAAGCTTTCTTT
NA | TRBJ2-7 | TRBV7-2 | NA | CASSSPGSYEQYF | TGTGCCAGCAGCTCCCCCGGCTCCTACGAGCAGTACTTC
once | TRBJ2-2 | TRBV27 | TRBD2 | CASSLFVWLAGNTGELFF | TGTGCCAGCAGTTTATTTGTCTGGCTAGCGGGCAACACCGGGGAGCTGTTTTTT
NA | TRBJ2-7 | TRBV5-1 | TRBD1 | CASSSPGQYEQYF | TGCGCCAGCAGCTCGCCGGGACAGTACGAGCAGTACTTC
NA | TRBJ2-1 | TRBV6-6 | NA | CASSYSLGSEQFF | TGTGCCAGCAGTTACTCCCTGGGGAGTGAGCAGTTCTTC
NA | TRBJ2-7 | TRBV19 | NA | CASGTSSYEQYF | TGTGCCAGCGGGACGAGCTCCTACGAGCAGTACTTC
few | TRBJ1-1 | TRBV29-1 | NA | CSVEGGTNTEAFF | TGCAGCGTTGAGGGGGGGACCAACACTGAAGCTTTCTTT
NA | TRBJ1-2 | TRBV2 | NA | CASSERQARLAF | TGTGCCAGCAGTGAACGGCAGGCCCGTCTGGCCTTC
NA | TRBJ1-2 | TRBV19 | TRBD1 | CASSVITGGKNYGYTF | TGTGCCAGTAGCGTTATAACAGGGGGAAAAAACTATGGCTACACCTTC
NA | TRBJ2-7 | TRBV7-9 | NA | CASSLSVYEQYF | TGTGCCAGCAGCTTGAGTGTCTACGAGCAGTACTTC
NA | TRBJ1-3 | TRBV18 | NA | CASSPLGLFQSGNTIYF | TGTGCCAGCTCACCTCTCGGCCTATTCCAGTCTGGAAACACCATATATTTT
NA | TRBJ1-5 | TRBV9 | NA | CASSVGIGQPQHF | TGTGCCAGCAGCGTAGGGATAGGGCAGCCCCAGCATTTT
NA | TRBJ1-2 | TRBV4-1 | TRBD1 | CASSATGGIGYTF | TGCGCCAGCAGCGCCACAGGGGGCATCGGCTACACCTTC
NA | TRBJ2-1 | TRBV6-1 | NA | CASSELRSLYNEQFF | TGTGCCAGCAGTGAATTGCGTAGCTTATACAATGAGCAGTTCTTC
NA | TRBJ1-2 | TRBV3-1/TRBV3-2 | NA | CASSPGPNLDYGYTF | TGTGCCAGCAGCCCCGGACCGAACTTAGACTATGGCTACACCTTC
NA | TRBJ1-5 | TRBV19 | NA | CASSRGAQHQPQHF | TGTGCCAGTAGTAGGGGGGCCCAGCATCAGCCCCAGCATTTT
NA | TRBJ1-3 | TRBV4-1 | TRBD1 | CASSQQTGVGNTIYF | TGCGCCAGCAGCCAGCAGACAGGGGTTGGAAACACCATATATTTT
NA | TRBJ1-4 | TRBV4-2 | NA | CASSPRGATNEKLFF | TGTGCCAGCAGCCCCCGTGGTGCAACTAATGAAAAACTGTTTTTT